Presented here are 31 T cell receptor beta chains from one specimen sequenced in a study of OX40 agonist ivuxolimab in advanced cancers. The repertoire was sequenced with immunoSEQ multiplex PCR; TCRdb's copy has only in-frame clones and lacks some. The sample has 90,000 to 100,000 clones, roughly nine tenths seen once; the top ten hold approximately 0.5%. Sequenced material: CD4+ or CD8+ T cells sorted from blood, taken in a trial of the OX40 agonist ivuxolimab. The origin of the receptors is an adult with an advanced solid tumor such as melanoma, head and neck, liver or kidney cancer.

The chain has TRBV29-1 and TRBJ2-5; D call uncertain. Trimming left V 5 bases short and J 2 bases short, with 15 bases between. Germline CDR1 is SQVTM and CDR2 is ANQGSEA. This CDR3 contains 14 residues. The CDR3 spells CSVPSRRDQETQYF. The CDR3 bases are TGCAGCGTTCCCTCACGACGAGATCAAGAGACCCAGTACTTC.

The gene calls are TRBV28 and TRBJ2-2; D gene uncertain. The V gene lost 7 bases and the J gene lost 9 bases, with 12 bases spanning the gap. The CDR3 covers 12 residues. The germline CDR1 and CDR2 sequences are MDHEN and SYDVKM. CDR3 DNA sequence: TGTGCCAGCAATGTTAATCGCCGGGAGCTGTTTTTT. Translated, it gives CASNVNRRELFF.

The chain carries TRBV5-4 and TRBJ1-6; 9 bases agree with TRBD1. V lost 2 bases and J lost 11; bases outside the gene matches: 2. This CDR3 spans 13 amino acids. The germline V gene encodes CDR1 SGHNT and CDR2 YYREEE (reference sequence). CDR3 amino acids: CASSFGTGPPLHF. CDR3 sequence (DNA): TGTGCCAGCAGCTTCGGGACAGGGCCACCCCTCCACTTT.

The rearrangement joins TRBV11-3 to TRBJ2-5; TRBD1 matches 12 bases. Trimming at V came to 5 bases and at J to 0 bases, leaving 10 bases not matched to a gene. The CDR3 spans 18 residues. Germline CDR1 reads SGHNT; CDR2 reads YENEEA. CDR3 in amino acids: CASSPGTGGTEHQETQYF. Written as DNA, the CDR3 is TGTGCCAGCAGCCCCGGGACAGGGGGCACAGAGCACCAAGAGACCCAGTACTTC. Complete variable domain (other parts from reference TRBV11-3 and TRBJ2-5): EAGVVQSPRYKIIEKKQPVAFWCNPISGHNTLYWYLQNLGQGPELLIRYENEEAVDDSQLPKDRFSAERLKGVDSTLKIQPAELGDSAVYLCASSPGTGGTEHQETQYFGPGTRLLVL.

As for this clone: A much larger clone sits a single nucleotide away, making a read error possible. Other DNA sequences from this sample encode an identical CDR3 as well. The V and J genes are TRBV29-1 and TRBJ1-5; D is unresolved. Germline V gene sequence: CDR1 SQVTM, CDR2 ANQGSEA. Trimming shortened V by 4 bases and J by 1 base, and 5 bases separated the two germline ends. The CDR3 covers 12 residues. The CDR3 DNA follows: TGCAGCGTTGGAGGGAGCAATCAGCCCCAGCATTTT. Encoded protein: CSVGGSNQPQHF. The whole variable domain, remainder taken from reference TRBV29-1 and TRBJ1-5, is SAVISQKPSRDICQRGTSLTIQCQVDSQVTMMFWYRQQPGQSLTLIATANQGSEATYESGFVIDKFPISRPNLTFSTLTVSNMSPEDSSIYLCSVGGSNQPQHFGDGTRLSIL.

In nucleotides, the CDR3 is TGTGCCAGCTCACCTCTCGAGAGCTATGGCTACACCTTC. Its translation: CASSPLESYGYTF. V usage is TRBV18 and J usage is TRBJ1-2; D gene ambiguous. Trimming pared 3 bases from V and 4 bases from J, leaving 9 bases between. Germline assignment: CDR1 KGHSH and CDR2 LQKENI. The CDR3 has 13 residues.

DNA of the CDR3: TGTGCCAGCAGCGTAAGCCGGGACAGGGCCCATCCTAATGAAAAACTGTTTTTT. It specifies CASSVSRDRAHPNEKLFF. The chain employs TRBV7-8 and TRBJ1-4, with 9 bases identical to TRBD1. The germline V gene has CDR1 SGHVS and CDR2 FQNEAQ. The CDR3 loop spans 18 amino acids. V trimming: 5 bases; J trimming: 3 bases; junction bases outside the gene matches: 13.

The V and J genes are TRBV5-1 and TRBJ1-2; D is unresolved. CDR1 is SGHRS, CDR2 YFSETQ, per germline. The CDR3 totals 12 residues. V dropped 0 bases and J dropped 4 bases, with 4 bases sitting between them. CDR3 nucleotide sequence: TGCGCCAGCAGCTTGGCCCCCTATGGCTACACCTTC. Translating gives CASSLAPYGYTF.

The CDR3 sequence is CASSPIAGNPYGYTF. The CDR3 bases are TGTGCCAGCAGCCCTATAGCCGGGAACCCGTATGGCTACACCTTC. This rearrangement joins TRBV7-8 to TRBJ1-2; D uncertain. In germline, CDR1 is SGHVS, CDR2 FQNEAQ. V was clipped by 5 bases and J by 5 bases, with 18 bases between them. This CDR3 has 15 amino acids.

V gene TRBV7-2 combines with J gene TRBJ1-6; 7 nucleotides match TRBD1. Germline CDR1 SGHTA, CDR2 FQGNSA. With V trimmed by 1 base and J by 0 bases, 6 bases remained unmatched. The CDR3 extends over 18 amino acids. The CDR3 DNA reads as TGTGCCAGCAGCTTAGAAGGGGGCCTGAGCTCCTATAATTCACCCCTCCACTTT. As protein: CASSLEGGLSSYNSPLHF.

Here the CDR3 reads CASSLPDRVTGNTIYF. DNA for the CDR3: TGTGCCAGCAGCTTACCGGACAGGGTAACTGGAAACACCATATATTTT. The rearrangement joins TRBV7-9 to TRBJ1-3; 8 nucleotides align to TRBD1. CDR3 length: 16 amino acids. Germline trimming cut 2 bases from V and 2 bases from J; bases unmatched to any gene: 5. Germline lookup yields CDR1 SEHNR and CDR2 FQNEAQ (reference sequence). Supplemented by reference TRBV7-9 and TRBJ1-3, the full variable domain reads DTGVSQNPRHKITKRGQNVTFRCDPISEHNRLYWYRQTLGQGPEFLTYFQNEAQLEKSRLLSDRFSAERPKGSFSTLEIQRTEQGDSAMYLCASSLPDRVTGNTIYFGEGSWLTVV.

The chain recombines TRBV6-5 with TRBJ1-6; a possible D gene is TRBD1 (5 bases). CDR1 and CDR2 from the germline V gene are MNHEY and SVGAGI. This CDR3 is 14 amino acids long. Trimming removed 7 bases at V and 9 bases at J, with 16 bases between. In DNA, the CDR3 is TGTGCCAGCACCCTAAGCCGAAGGGGTTCACCCCTCCACTTT. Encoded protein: CASTLSRRGSPLHF.

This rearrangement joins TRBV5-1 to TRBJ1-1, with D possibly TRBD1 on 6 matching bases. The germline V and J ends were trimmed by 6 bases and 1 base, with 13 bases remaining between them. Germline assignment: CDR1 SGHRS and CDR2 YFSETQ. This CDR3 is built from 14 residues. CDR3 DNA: TGCGCCAGCAAAACGGACAGTTGGAACACTGAAGCTTTCTTT. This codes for CASKTDSWNTEAFF.

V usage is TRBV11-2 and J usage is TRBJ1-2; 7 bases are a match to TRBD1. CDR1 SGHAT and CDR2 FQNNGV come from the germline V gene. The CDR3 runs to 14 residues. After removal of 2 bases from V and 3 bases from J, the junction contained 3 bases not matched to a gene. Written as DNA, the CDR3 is TGTGCCAGCAGCTTACTAACAGGGGACTATGGCTACACCTTC. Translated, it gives CASSLLTGDYGYTF.

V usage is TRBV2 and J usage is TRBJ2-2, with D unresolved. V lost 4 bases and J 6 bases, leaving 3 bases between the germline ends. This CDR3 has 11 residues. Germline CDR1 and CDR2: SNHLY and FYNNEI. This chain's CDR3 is CASSGAGELFF. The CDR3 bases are TGTGCCAGCAGTGGGGCCGGGGAGCTGTTTTTT.

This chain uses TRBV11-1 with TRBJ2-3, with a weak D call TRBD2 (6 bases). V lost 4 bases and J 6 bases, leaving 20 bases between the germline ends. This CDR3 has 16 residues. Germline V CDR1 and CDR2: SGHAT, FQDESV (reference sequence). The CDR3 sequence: CASSSGGGARVDTQYF. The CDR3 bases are TGTGCCAGCAGCTCCGGGGGTGGGGCGCGTGTGGATACGCAGTATTTT. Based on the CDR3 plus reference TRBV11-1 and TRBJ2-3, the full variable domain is EAEVAQSPRYKITEKSQAVAFWCDPISGHATLYWYRQILGQGPELLVQFQDESVVDDSQLPKDRFSAERLKGVDSTLKIQPAELGDSAMYLCASSSGGGARVDTQYFGPGTRLTVL.

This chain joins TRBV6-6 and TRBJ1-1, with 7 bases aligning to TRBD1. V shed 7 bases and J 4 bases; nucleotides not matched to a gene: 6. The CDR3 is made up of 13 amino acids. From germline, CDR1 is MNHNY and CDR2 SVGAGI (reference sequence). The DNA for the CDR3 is TGTGCCAGCACTCAACAGGGGAGCACTGAAGCTTTCTTT. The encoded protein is CASTQQGSTEAFF.

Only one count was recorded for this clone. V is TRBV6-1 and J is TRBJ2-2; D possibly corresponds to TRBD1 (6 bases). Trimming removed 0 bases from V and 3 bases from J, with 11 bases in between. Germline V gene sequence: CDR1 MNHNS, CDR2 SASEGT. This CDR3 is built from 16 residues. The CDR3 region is CASSEAWGPDTGELFF. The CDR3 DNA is TGTGCCAGCAGTGAAGCGTGGGGGCCGGACACCGGGGAGCTGTTTTTT.

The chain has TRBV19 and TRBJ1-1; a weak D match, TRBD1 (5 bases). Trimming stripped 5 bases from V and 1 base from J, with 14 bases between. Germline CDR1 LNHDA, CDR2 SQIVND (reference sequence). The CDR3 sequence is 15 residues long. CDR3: CASSSRQTSNTEAFF. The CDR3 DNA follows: TGTGCCAGTAGTTCCCGACAGACCTCGAACACTGAAGCTTTCTTT.

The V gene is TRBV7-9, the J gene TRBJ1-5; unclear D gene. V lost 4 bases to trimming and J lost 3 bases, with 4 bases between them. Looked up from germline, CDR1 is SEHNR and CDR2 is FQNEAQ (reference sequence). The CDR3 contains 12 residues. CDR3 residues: CASSSPNQPQHF. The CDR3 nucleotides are TGTGCCAGCAGCTCTCCCAATCAGCCCCAGCATTTT.

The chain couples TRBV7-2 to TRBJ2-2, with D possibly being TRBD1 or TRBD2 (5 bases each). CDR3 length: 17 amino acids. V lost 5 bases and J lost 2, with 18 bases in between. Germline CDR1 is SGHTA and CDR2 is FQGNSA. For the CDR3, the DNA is TGTGCCAGCAGCACAAGGTTGGGACGGGTTAACACCGGGGAGCTGTTTTTT. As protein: CASSTRLGRVNTGELFF.

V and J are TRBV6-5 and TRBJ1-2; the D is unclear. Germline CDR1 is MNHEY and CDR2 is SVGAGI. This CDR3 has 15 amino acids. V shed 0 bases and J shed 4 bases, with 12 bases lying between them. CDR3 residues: CASSYSRGRTYGYTF. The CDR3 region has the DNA TGTGCCAGCAGTTACTCCCGGGGTCGGACCTATGGCTACACCTTC.

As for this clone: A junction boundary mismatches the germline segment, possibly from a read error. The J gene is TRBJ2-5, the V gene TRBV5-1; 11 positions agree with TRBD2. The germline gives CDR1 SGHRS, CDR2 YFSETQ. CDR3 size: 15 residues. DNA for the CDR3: TGCGCCAGCAGCGGGGAACCCGGGACTAGCGGAACCCTACACTTC. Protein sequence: CASSGEPGTSGTLHF.

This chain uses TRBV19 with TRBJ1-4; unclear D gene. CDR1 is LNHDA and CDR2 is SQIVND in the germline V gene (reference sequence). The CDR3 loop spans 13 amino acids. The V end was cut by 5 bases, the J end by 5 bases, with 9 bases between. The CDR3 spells CASSPGPNEKLFF. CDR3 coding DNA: TGTGCCAGTAGTCCAGGACCGAATGAAAAACTGTTTTTT.

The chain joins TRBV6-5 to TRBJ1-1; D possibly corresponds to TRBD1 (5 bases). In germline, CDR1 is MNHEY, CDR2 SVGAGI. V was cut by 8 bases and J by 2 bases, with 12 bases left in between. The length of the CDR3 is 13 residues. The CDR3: CASYPQGNTEAFF. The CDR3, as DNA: TGTGCCAGCTATCCTCAGGGCAACACTGAAGCTTTCTTT.

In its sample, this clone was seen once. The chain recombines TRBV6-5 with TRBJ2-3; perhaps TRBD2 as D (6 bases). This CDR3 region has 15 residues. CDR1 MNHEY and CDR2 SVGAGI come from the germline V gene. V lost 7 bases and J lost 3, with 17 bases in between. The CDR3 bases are TGTGCCAGCACCCCTAGTGGGGGGTCAACAGATACGCAGTATTTT. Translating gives CASTPSGGSTDTQYF.

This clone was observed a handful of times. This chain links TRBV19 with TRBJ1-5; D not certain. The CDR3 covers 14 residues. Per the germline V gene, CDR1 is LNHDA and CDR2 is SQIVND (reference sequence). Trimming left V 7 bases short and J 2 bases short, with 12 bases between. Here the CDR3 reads CASNHNMGNQPQHF. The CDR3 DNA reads TGTGCCAGTAATCACAACATGGGCAATCAGCCCCAGCATTTT.

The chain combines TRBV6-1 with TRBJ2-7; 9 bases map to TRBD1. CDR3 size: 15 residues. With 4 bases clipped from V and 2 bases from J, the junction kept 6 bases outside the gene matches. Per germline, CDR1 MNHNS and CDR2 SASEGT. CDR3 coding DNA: TGTGCCAGCAGTGGGACAGGGGAGTTTACCTACGAGCAGTACTTC. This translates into CASSGTGEFTYEQYF.

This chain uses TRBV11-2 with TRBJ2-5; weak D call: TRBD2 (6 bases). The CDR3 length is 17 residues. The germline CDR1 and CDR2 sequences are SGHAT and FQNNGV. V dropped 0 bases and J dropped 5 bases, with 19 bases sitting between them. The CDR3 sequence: CASSLEGGGLGGETQYF. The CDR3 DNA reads TGTGCCAGCAGCTTAGAGGGTGGAGGACTTGGGGGGGAGACCCAGTACTTC.

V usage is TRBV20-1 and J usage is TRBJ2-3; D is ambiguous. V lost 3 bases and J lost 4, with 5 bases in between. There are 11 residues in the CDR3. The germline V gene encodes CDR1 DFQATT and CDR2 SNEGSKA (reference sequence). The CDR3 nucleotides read TGCAGTGCTAGTTTCGCAGATACGCAGTATTTT. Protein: CSASFADTQYF.

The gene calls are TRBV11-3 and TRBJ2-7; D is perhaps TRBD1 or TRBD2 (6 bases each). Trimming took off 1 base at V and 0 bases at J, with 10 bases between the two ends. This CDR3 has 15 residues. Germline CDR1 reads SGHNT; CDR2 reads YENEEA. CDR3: CASSLGGASSYEQYF. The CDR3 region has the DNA TGTGCCAGCAGCTTAGGGGGGGCCAGCTCCTACGAGCAGTACTTC.